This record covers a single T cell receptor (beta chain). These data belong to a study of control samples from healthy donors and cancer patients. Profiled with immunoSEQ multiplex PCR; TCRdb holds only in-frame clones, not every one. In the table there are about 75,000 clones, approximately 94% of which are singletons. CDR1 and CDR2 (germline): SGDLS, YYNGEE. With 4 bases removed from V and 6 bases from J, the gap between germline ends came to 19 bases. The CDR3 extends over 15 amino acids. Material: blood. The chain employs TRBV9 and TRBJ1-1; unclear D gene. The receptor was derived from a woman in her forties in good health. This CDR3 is CASSPRHSSFPEAFF. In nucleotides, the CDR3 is TGTGCCAGCAGCCCACGTCACAGCTCTTTCCCTGAAGCTTTCTTT.